The 18 T cell receptor beta chains listed next were all sequenced from one sample in a study of OX40 agonist ivuxolimab in advanced cancers. The protocol was immunoSEQ multiplex PCR, while the TCRdb copy is restricted to in-frame clones and leaves out a portion. This sample has 65,000 to 80,000 clones, with roughly 80% found just once. Sequenced here: CD4+ or CD8+ T cells sorted from blood, sampled in a trial of the OX40 agonist ivuxolimab. Every receptor here comes from an adult with an advanced solid tumor such as melanoma, head and neck, liver or kidney cancer.

This clone came up once. At one boundary the junction diverges from the germline segment, which might be a read error. V and J are TRBV28 and TRBJ2-2; 11 bases fit TRBD2. The CDR3 has 17 amino acids. From germline, CDR1 is MDHEN and CDR2 SYDVKM. CDR3 sequence: CAGRKRVSGREAGELFF. The CDR3 coding sequence is TGTGCCGGCAGGAAGAGAGTTAGCGGGAGGGAGGCCGGGGAGCTGTTTTTT.

The CDR3 nucleotides are TGTGCACTAACAGGGTTCGGGGGCTACACCTTC. It encodes CALTGFGGYTF. The rearrangement links TRBV30 to TRBJ1-2, with TRBD1 as a possible D gene (6 bases). This CDR3 comprises 11 residues. Germline CDR1 reads GTSNPN; CDR2 reads SVGIG (reference sequence).

This chain links TRBV10-3 with TRBJ2-1; 7 positions agree with TRBD2. The CDR3 runs to 15 residues. Trimming removed 4 bases from V and 5 bases from J; junction bases left unmatched: 8. The germline V gene encodes CDR1 ENHRY and CDR2 SYGVKD. CDR3 region: CAISGGGGRHNEQFF. DNA of the CDR3: TGTGCCATCAGTGGGGGGGGAGGTAGGCACAATGAGCAGTTCTTC.

The CDR3 nucleotides read TGTGCCAGTAGTCGTCTTATGGGCCAGCCCCAGCATTTT. Its translation: CASSRLMGQPQHF. J is TRBJ1-5 and V is TRBV19, with D unresolved. Germline V CDR1 and CDR2: LNHDA, SQIVND (reference sequence). Trimming shortened V by 5 bases and J by 7 bases, and 12 bases separated the two germline ends. This CDR3 region has 13 residues.

This chain connects TRBV11-2 to TRBJ1-1; no firm D call. V lost 0 bases and J 8 bases, leaving 7 bases between the germline ends. Germline CDR1 and CDR2: SGHAT and FQNNGV. CDR3 length: 12 residues. The CDR3, as DNA: TGTGCCAGCAGCTTAGATTGGGGAGAAGCTTTCTTT. Residues: CASSLDWGEAFF.

This clone was counted between two and nine times. The chain couples TRBV28 to TRBJ2-7, with D perhaps assigned TRBD1 or TRBD2 (5 bases each). Trimming stripped 2 bases from V and 2 bases from J, with 22 bases between. The CDR3 consists of 18 residues. Germline-derived CDR1 and CDR2 are MDHEN and SYDVKM. CDR3 nucleotide sequence: TGTGCCAGCAGTTTAGCGGCACCGGGGCGAAAAAATACCTACGAGCAGTACTTC. Translated, it gives CASSLAAPGRKNTYEQYF.

V gene TRBV30 combines with J gene TRBJ2-1; 9 bases map to TRBD1. V shed 1 base and J 6 bases; nucleotides not matched to a gene: 10. CDR1 and CDR2 from the germline V gene are GTSNPN and SVGIG (reference sequence). This CDR3 contains 16 residues. CDR3 coding DNA: TGTGCCTGGAGTGCTGTCGGACAGGGGAAGGGCAATGAGCAGTTCTTC. The encoded protein is CAWSAVGQGKGNEQFF.

V is TRBV29-1 and J is TRBJ2-2; the D gene is possibly TRBD1 (6 bases). This CDR3 is built from 14 residues. V lost 4 bases, J lost 0 bases, and 9 bases lay in between. Germline loops: CDR1 SQVTM, CDR2 ANQGSEA. This chain's CDR3 is CSVVNRANTGELFF. Here the CDR3 DNA reads TGCAGCGTTGTAAACAGGGCGAACACCGGGGAGCTGTTTTTT.

The chain is built from TRBV5-1 and TRBJ1-2; 8 bases are a match to TRBD1. This CDR3 comprises 19 residues. After removal of 5 bases from V and 7 bases from J, the junction contained 25 bases not matched to a gene. Looked up from germline, CDR1 is SGHRS and CDR2 is YFSETQ. The CDR3, as DNA: TGCGCCAGCAGGACGTCTTCCACGCACTCCCCGACAGGGGAGGGTGGCTACACCTTC. Translation gives CASRTSSTHSPTGEGGYTF. Full variable domain (rest looked up from reference TRBV5-1 and TRBJ1-2): KAGVTQTPRYLIKTRGQQVTLSCSPISGHRSVSWYQQTPGQGLQFLFEYFSETQRNKGNFPGRFSGRQFSNSRSEMNVSTLELGDSALYLCASRTSSTHSPTGEGGYTFGSGTRLTVV.

This clone was found once. V gene TRBV18 combines with J gene TRBJ1-5, with 10 bases aligning to TRBD1. CDR1 and CDR2 (germline): KGHSH, LQKENI. The V and J ends lost 3 bases and 4 bases, in that order; junction bases with no gene match: 3. The CDR3 is 15 residues long. CDR3: CASSPGTGANQPQHF. Here the CDR3 DNA reads TGTGCCAGCTCACCGGGGACAGGGGCTAATCAGCCCCAGCATTTT. The full variable domain, its missing parts supplied by reference TRBV18 and TRBJ1-5, is NAGVMQNPRHLVRRRGQEARLRCSPMKGHSHVYWYRQLPEEGLKFMVYLQKENIIDESGMPKERFSAEFPKEGPSILRIQQVVRGDSAAYFCASSPGTGANQPQHFGDGTRLSIL.

This clone was found a few times. V and J are TRBV9 and TRBJ1-3, with D perhaps TRBD1 (6 bases). Germline V gene sequence: CDR1 SGDLS, CDR2 YYNGEE. Trimming cost V 0 bases and J 4 bases, with 14 bases left between them. CDR3 size: 16 residues. This chain's CDR3 is CASSVATGAWGNTIYF. CDR3 sequence (DNA): TGTGCCAGCAGCGTAGCTACGGGGGCGTGGGGAAACACCATATATTTT.

The CDR3 spells CASSYTYEQYF. The CDR3 coding sequence is TGTGCCAGCAGCTATACCTACGAGCAGTACTTC. The chain is built from TRBV2 and TRBJ2-7; D uncertain. Trimming pared 6 bases from V and 2 bases from J, leaving 5 bases between. From germline, CDR1 is SNHLY and CDR2 FYNNEI. The CDR3 is 11 amino acids.

This clone was counted once. This sequence joins TRBV5-4 and TRBJ2-5, with 8 bases that match TRBD1. Per germline, CDR1 SGHNT and CDR2 YYREEE (reference sequence). The CDR3 is 15 residues long. Unmatched junction bases numbered 7, after V lost 2 bases and J lost 4 bases. The CDR3 sequence is CASSLTGGGRETQYF. The CDR3 nucleotides read TGTGCCAGCAGCTTAACAGGGGGAGGCAGAGAGACCCAGTACTTC.

The V gene is TRBV7-9, the J gene TRBJ1-2; TRBD1 agrees at 8 bases. Looked up from germline, CDR1 is SEHNR and CDR2 is FQNEAQ (reference sequence). The CDR3 has 13 amino acids. Trimming took 5 bases from V and 4 from J; bases not matched to a gene: 3. CDR3 loop: CASSVGTGYGYTF. The CDR3 region has the DNA TGTGCCAGCAGCGTAGGGACAGGCTATGGCTACACCTTC.

The CDR3: CASSLEGQTYSNQPQHF. In nucleotides, the CDR3 is TGTGCCAGCAGCTTAGAGGGACAGACATATAGCAATCAGCCCCAGCATTTT. V is TRBV7-8 and J is TRBJ1-5, with 7 nucleotides matching TRBD1. This CDR3 contains 17 residues. Germline V gene lookup returns CDR1 SGHVS and CDR2 FQNEAQ. The V segment lost 1 base and the J segment 0 bases; nucleotides outside the gene matches: 6. Based on the CDR3 plus reference TRBV7-8 and TRBJ1-5, the full variable domain is GAGVSQSPRYKVAKRGQDVALRCDPISGHVSLFWYQQALGQGPEFLTYFQNEAQLDKSGLPSDRFFAERPEGSVSTLKIQRTQQEDSAVYLCASSLEGQTYSNQPQHFGDGTRLSIL.

The V gene is TRBV6-5, the J gene TRBJ1-5; D gene ambiguous. Germline CDR1 reads MNHEY; CDR2 reads SVGAGI. V was cut by 6 bases and J by 0 bases, with 12 bases left in between. The CDR3 consists of 15 residues. In DNA, the CDR3 is TGTGCCAGCAGCCGGACCCCGTATAGCAATCAGCCCCAGCATTTT. It translates to CASSRTPYSNQPQHF.

The chain combines TRBV5-1 with TRBJ2-7; 9 bases match TRBD1. Looked up from germline, CDR1 is SGHRS and CDR2 is YFSETQ. After removal of 4 bases from V and 6 bases from J, the junction contained 11 bases not matched to a gene. The CDR3 consists of 15 residues. The CDR3 DNA sequence: TGCGCCAGCAGCCGGGGACGGGACAGGGACCTCGAGCAGTACTTC. Protein sequence: CASSRGRDRDLEQYF. Complete variable domain (other parts from reference TRBV5-1 and TRBJ2-7): KAGVTQTPRYLIKTRGQQVTLSCSPISGHRSVSWYQQTPGQGLQFLFEYFSETQRNKGNFPGRFSGRQFSNSRSEMNVSTLELGDSALYLCASSRGRDRDLEQYFGPGTRLTVT.

The rearrangement joins TRBV4-2 to TRBJ2-3; D perhaps matches TRBD2 (6 bases). The CDR3 is 15 residues long. CDR1 and CDR2 (germline): LGHNA, YNFKEQ. V lost 1 base, J lost 0 bases, and 8 bases lay in between. CDR3: CASSQAAGSTDTQYF. As DNA, the CDR3 is TGTGCCAGCAGCCAAGCTGCGGGGAGCACAGATACGCAGTATTTT.